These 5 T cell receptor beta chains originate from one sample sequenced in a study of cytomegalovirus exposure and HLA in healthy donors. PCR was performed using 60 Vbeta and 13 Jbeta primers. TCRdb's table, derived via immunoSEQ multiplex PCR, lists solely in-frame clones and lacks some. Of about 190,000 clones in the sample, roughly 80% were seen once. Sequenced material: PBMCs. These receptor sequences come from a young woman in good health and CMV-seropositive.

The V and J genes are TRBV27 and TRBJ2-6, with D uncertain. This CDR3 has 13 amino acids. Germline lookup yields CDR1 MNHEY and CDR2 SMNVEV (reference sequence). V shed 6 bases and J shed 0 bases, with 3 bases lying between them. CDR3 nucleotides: TGTGCCAGCAGGGCCTCTGGGGCCAACGTCCTGACTTTC. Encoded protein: CASRASGANVLTF. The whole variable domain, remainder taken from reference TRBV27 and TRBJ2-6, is EAQVTQNPRYLITVTGKKLTVTCSQNMNHEYMSWYRQDPGLGLRQIYYSMNVEVTDKGDVPEGYKVSRKEKRNFPLILESPSPNQTSLYFCASRASGANVLTFGAGSRLTVL.

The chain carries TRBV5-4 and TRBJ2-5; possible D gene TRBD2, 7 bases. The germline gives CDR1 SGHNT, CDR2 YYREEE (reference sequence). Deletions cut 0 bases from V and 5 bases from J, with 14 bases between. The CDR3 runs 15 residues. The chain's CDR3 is CASSLARGRGETQYF. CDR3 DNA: TGTGCCAGCAGCTTGGCGAGGGGGAGGGGTGAGACCCAGTACTTC. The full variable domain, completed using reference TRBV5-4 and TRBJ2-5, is ETGVTQSPTHLIKTRGQQVTLRCSSQSGHNTVSWYQQALGQGPQFIFQYYREEENGRGNFPPRFSGLQFPNYSSELNVNALELDDSALYLCASSLARGRGETQYFGPGTRLLVL.

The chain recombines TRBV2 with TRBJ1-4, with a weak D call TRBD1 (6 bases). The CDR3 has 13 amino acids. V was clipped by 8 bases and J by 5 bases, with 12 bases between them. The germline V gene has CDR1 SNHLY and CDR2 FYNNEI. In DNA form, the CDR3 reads TGTGCCAGCCGACAGGAGATGAATGAAAAACTGTTTTTT. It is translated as CASRQEMNEKLFF.

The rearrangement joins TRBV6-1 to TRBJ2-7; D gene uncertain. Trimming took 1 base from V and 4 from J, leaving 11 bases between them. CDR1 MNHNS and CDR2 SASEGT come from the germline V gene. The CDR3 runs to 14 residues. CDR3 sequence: CASSEGPRQYEQYF. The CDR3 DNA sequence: TGTGCCAGCAGTGAAGGCCCTAGGCAATACGAGCAGTACTTC.

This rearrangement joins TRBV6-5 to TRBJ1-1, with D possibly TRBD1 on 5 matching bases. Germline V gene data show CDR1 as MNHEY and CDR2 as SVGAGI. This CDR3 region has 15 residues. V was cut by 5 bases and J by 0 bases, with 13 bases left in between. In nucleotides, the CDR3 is TGTGCCAGCAGTGTACAGGTAATCATGAACACTGAAGCTTTCTTT. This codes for CASSVQVIMNTEAFF.